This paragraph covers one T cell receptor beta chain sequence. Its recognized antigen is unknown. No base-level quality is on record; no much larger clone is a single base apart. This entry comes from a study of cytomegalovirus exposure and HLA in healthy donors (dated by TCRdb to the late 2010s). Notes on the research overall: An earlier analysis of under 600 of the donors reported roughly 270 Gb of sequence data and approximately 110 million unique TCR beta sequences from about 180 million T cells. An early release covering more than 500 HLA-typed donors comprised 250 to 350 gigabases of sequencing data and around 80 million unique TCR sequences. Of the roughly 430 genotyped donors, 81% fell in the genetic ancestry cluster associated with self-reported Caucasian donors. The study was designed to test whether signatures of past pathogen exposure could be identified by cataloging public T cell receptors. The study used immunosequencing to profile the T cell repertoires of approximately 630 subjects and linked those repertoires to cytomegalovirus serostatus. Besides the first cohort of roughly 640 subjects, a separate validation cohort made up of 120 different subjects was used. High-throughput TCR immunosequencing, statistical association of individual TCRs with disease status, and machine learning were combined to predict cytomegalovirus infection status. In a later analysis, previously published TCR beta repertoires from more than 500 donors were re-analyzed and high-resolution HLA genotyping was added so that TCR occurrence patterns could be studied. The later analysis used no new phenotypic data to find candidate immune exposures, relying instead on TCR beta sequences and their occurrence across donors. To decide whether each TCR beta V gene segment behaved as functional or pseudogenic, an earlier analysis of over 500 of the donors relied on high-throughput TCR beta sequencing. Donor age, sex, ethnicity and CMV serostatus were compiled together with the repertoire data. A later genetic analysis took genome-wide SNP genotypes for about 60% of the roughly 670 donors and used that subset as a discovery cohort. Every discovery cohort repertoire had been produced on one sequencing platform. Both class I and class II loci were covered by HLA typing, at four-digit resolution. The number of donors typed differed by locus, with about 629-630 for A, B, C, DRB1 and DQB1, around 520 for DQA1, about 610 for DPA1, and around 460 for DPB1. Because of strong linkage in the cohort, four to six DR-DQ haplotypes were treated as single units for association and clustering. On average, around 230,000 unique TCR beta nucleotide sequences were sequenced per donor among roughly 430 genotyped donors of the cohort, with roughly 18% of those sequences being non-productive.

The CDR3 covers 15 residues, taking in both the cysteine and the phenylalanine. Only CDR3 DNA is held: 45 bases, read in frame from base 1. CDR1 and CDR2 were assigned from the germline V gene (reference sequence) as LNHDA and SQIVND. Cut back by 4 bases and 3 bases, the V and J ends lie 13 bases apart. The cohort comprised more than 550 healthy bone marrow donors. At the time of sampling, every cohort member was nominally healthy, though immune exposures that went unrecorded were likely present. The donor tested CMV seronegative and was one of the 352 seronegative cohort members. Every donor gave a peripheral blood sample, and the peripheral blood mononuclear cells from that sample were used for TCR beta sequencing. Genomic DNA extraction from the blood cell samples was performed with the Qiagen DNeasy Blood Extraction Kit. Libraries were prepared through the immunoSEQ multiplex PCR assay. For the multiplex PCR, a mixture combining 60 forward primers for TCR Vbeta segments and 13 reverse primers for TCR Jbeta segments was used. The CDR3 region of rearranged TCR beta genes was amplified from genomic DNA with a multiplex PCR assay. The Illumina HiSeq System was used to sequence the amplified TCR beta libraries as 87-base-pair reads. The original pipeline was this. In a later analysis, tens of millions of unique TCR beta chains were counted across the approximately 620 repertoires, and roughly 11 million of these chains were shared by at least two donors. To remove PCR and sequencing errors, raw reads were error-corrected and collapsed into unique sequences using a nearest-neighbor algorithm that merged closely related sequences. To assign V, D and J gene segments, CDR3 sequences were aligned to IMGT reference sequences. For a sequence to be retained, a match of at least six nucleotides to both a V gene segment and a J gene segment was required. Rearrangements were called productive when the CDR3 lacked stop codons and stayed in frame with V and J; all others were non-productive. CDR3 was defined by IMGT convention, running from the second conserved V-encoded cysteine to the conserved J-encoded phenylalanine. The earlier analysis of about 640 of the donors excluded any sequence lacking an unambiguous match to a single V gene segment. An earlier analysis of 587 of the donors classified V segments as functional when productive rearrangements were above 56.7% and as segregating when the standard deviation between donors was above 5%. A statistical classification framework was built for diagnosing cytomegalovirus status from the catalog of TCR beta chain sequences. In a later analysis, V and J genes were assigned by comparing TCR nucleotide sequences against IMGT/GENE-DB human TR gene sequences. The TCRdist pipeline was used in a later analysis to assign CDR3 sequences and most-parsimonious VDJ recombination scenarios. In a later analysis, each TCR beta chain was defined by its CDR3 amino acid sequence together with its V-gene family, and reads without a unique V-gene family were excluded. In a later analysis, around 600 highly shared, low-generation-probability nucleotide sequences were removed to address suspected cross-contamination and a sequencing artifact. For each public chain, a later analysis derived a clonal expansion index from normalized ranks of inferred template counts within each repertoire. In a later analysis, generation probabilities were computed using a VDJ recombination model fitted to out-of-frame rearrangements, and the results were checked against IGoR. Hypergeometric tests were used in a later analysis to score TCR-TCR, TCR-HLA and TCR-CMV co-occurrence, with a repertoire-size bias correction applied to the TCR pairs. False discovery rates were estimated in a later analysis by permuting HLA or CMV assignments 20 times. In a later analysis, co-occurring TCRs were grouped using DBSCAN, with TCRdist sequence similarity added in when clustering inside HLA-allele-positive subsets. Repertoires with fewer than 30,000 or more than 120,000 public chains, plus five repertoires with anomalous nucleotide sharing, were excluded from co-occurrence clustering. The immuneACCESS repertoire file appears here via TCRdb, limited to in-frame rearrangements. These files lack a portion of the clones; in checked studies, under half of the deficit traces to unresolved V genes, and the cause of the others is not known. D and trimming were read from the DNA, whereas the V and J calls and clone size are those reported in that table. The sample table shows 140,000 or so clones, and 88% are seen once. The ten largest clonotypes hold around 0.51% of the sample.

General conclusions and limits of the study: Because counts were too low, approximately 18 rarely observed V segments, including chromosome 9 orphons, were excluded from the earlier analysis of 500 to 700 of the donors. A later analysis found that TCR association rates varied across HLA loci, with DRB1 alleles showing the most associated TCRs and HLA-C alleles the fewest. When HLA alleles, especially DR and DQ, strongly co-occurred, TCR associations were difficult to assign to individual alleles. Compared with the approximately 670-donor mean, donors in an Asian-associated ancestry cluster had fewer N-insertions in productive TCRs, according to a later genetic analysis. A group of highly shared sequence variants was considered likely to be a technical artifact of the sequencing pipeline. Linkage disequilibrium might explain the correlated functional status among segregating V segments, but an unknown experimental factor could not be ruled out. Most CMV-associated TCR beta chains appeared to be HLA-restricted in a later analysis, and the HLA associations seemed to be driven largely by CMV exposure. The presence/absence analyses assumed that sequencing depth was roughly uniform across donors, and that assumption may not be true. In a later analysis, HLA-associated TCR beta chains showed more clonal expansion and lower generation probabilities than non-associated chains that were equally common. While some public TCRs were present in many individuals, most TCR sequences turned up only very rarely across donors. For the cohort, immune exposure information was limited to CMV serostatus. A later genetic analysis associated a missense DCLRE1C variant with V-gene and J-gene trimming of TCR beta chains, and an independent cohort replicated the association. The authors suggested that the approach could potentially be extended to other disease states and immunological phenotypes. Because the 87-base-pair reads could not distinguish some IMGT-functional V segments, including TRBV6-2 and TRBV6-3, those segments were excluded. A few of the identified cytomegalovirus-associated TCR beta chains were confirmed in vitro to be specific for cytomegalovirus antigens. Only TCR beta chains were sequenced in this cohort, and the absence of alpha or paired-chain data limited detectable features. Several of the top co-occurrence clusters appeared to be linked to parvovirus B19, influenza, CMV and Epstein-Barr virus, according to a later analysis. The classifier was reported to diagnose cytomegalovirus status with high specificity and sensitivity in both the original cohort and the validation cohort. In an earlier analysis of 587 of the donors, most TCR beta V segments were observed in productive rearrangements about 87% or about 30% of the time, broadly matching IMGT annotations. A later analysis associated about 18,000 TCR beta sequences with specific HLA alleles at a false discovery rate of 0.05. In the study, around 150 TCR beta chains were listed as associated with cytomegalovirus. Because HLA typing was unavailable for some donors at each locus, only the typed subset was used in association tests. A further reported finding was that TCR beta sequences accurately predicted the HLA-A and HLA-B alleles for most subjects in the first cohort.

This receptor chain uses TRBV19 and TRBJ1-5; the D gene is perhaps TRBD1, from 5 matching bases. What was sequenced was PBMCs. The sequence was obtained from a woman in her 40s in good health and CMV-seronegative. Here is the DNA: TGTGCCAGTAGTAGCGAAAGACAGTTCAATCAGCCCCAGCATTTT. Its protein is CASSSERQFNQPQHF. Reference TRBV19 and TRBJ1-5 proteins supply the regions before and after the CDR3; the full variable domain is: DGGITQSPKYLFRKEGQNVTLSCEQNLNHDAMYWYRQDPGQGLRLIYYSQIVNDFQKGDIAEGYSVSREKKESFPLTVTSAQKNPTAFYLCASSSERQFNQPQHFGDGTRLSIL.